The present T cell receptor (beta chain) was sequenced within a study of cytomegalovirus exposure and HLA in healthy donors. Points from the study as a whole: Researchers catalogued approximately 170 TCR beta chains as cytomegalovirus-associated. Common viral pathogens (according to a later analysis) appeared linked to several of the most significant clusters. The authors later found most CMV-associated TCR beta chains appeared HLA-restricted. Immune exposure was documented only through CMV serostatus.

With respect to this clone: The target antigen is unknown.

V shed 1 base, J shed 1 base, and the junction held 9 bases outside the gene matches. The CDR3 length is 17 residues. Germline assignment: CDR1 SGHDN and CDR2 FVKESK. With 60 Vbeta and 13 Jbeta primers, the PCR was carried out. The protocol was immunoSEQ multiplex PCR, while the TCRdb copy is restricted to in-frame clones and leaves out a portion. The sample has about 83,000 clones; less than 85% are singletons. The genes are TRBV14 and TRBJ2-7; TRBD2 agrees at 8 bases. The receptor's source is a man aged 55 to 70 in good health and CMV-seronegative. Source material: PBMCs. CDR3 sequence reads: CASSQVGRTSLSYEQYF. In nucleotides, the CDR3 is TGTGCCAGCAGCCAAGTCGGTAGGACTAGCCTATCCTACGAGCAGTACTTC.